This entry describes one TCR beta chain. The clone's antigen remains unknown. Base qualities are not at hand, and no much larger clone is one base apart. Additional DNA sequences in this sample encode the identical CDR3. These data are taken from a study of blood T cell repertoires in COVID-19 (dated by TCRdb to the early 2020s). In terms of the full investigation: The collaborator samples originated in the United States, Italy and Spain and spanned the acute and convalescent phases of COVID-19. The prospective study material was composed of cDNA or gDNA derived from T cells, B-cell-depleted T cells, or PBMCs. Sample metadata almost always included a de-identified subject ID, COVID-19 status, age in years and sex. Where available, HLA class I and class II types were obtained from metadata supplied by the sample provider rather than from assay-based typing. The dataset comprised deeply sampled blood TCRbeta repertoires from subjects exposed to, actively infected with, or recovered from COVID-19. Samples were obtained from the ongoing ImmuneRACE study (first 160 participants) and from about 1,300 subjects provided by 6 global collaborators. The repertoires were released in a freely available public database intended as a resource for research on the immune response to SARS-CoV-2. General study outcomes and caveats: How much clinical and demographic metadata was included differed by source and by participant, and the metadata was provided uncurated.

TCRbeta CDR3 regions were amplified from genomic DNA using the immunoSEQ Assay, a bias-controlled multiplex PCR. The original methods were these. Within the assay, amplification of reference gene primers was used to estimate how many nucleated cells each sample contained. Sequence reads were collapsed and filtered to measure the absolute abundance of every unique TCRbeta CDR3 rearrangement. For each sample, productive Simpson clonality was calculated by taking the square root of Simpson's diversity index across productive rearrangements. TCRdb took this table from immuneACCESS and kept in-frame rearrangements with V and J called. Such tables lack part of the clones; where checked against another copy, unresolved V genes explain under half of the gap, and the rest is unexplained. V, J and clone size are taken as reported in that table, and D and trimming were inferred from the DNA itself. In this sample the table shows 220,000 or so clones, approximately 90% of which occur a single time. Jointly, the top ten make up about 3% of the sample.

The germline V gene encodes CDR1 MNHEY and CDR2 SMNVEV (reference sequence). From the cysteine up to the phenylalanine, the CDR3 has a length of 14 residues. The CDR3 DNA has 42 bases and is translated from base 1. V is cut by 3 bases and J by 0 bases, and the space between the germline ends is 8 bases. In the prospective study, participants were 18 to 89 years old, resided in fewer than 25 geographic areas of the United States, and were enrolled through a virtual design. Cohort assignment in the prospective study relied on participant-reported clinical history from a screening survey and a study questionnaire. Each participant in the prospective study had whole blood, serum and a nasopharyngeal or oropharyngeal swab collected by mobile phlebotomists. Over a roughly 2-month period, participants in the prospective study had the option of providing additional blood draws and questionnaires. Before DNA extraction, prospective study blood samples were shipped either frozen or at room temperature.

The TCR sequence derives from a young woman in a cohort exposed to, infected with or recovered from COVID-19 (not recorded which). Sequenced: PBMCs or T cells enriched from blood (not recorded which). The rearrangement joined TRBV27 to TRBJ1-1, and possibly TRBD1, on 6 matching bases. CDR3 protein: CASSFGQLNTEAFF. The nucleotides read TGTGCCAGCAGTTTCGGACAGCTGAACACTGAAGCTTTCTTT.